Reported below is one T cell receptor beta chain. The repertoire was sequenced with immunoSEQ multiplex PCR; TCRdb's copy has only in-frame clones and lacks some. The sample lists 200,000 to 250,000 clones, 65% to 85% occurring once. The sample originates from a study of blood T cell repertoires in COVID-19. In the study overall: Samples of COVID-19 (acute and convalescent) were obtained from the United States, Italy and Spain. Sample material is recorded as cDNA or gDNA derived from T cells, B-cell-depleted T cells, or PBMCs.

The CDR3 has 17 amino acids. Germline V gene data show CDR1 as SNHLY and CDR2 as FYNNEI. Trimming took 2 bases from V and 2 from J, leaving 18 bases between them. The source of this sequence is a man aged 45-65 years with active or convalescent COVID-19. The V gene is TRBV2, the J gene TRBJ1-2, with D unclear. The specimen was peripheral blood. In nucleotides, the CDR3 is TGTGCCAGCAGTGAAAGTCTCCAGCAGTCAGCGAACTATGGCTACACCTTC. It encodes CASSESLQQSANYGYTF.